This section outlines one T cell receptor (beta chain) sequence together with its context. These data belong to a study of patients and donors after allogeneic stem cell transplantation. TCRdb reprocessed the RT-PCR reads with MiXCR, giving one entry per CDR3 protein. Of 80,000 to 90,000 distinct CDR3 sequences in the sample, under 50% were seen once. CDR3 size: 11 residues. Germline CDR1 is DFQATT and CDR2 is SNEGSKA (reference sequence). V lost 6 bases, J lost 5 bases, and 7 bases lay in between. J is TRBJ1-4 and V is TRBV20-1; no firm D call. What was sequenced was blood, either unsorted or a sorted T cell fraction (not recorded which). The origin of this receptor is a human donor who was either an allogeneic HSCT recipient or a stem cell or donor lymphocyte infusion donor (not recorded which). It is not recorded whose cells these are; they may come from a transplant donor. The CDR3 bases are TGCAGTGCCGTATTAAATGAAAAACTGTTTTTT. Translated, it gives CSAVLNEKLFF.